This T cell receptor (beta chain) was captured by sequencing in a study of T-cell reconstitution after alpha-beta-depleted transplantation in children. Trimming cost V 5 bases and J 5 bases; bases outside gene matches: 10. Germline CDR1 SGHTA, CDR2 FQGTGA. This CDR3 contains 16 residues. For TCRbeta, the library was prepared with unique molecular identifiers. TCRdb recomputed calls from the PCR reads with MiXCR, one row per CDR3 protein. Seen here are over 70,000 distinct CDR3 sequences, less than 15% observed once, and the top ten hold over 11%. This clonotype has more than one count but fewer than ten.

This receptor was identified in a human donor who donated a stem cell graft to a child with inherited bone marrow failure. The rearrangement uses TRBV7-3 and TRBJ2-3; TRBD1 matches 10 bases. The source was PBMCs from the stem cell graft donor, collected from the stem cell graft. The CDR3 is CASSLSGTGAGDTQYF. The DNA for the CDR3 is TGTGCCAGCAGCCTCTCCGGGACAGGGGCGGGAGATACGCAGTATTTT.